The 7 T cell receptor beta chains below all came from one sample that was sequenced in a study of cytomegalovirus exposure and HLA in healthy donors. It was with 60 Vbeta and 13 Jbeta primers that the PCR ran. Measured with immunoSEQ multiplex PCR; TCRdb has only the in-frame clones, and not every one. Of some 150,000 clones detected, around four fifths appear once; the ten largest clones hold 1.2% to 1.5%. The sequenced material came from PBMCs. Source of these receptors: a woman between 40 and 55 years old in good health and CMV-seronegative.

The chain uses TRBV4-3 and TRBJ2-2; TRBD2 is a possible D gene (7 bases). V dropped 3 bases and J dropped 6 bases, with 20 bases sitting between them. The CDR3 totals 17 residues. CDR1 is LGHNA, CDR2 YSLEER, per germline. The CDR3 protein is CASSHQLEGGASGELFF. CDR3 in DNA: TGCGCCAGCAGCCACCAATTGGAGGGGGGGGCTTCCGGGGAGCTGTTTTTT.

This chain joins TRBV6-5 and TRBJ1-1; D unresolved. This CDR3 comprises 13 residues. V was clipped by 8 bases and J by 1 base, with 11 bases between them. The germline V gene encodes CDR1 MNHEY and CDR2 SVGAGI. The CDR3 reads CASRRGRNTEAFF. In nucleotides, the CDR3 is TGTGCCAGCCGACGTGGGAGGAACACTGAAGCTTTCTTT.

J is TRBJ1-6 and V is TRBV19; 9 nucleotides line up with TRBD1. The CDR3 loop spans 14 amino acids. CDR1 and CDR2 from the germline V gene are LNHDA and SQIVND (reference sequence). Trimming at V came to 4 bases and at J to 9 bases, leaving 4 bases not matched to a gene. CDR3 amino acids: CASSRDRVSSPLHF. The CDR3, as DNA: TGTGCCAGTAGTAGGGACAGGGTGAGTTCACCCCTCCACTTT.

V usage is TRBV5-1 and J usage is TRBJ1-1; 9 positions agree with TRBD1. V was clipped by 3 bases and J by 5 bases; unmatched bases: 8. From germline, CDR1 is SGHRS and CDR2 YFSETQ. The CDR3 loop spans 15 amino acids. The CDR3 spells CASSSTYRGLTEAFF. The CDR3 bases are TGCGCCAGCAGCTCGACCTACAGGGGGCTAACTGAAGCTTTCTTT.

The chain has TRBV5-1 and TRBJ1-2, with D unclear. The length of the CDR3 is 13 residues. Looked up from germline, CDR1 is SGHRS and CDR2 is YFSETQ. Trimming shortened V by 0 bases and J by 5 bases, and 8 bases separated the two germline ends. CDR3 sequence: CASSLDGLYGYTF. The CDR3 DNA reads TGCGCCAGCAGCTTGGACGGTCTTTATGGCTACACCTTC.

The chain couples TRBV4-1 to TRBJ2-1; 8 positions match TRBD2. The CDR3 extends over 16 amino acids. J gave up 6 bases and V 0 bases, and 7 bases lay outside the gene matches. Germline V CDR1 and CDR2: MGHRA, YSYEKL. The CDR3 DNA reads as TGCGCCAGCAGCCAAGATCGAACGGGGGGGGGCAATGAGCAGTTCTTC. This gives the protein CASSQDRTGGGNEQFF.

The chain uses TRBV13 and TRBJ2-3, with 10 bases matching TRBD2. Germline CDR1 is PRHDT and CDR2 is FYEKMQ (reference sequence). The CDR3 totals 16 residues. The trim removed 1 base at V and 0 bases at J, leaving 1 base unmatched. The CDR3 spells CASSLELAGSTDTQYF. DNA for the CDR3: TGTGCCAGCAGCTTAGAACTAGCGGGGAGCACAGATACGCAGTATTTT.